These T cell receptor beta chains were read from a single sample in a study of blood T cell repertoires in COVID-19. Method: immunoSEQ multiplex PCR; TCRdb's copy keeps in-frame clones and lacks some. The table lists around 120,000 clones, approximately 84% of them singletons. Sequences were obtained from peripheral blood. All receptors come from a human donor in a cohort sampled during active COVID-19. Each CDR3 is given without its conserved first and last residue.

TRBV9	TRBJ2-1	ASSVGVLAAYNEQF
TRBV5-1	TRBJ2-7	ASSLLQGSSYEQY
TRBV7-2	TRBJ1-6	ASSVLQGKNSPLH
TRBV4-3	TRBJ1-6	ASSRDRGNSPLH
TRBV5-6	TRBJ2-5	ASSLGAQETQY
TRBV27	TRBJ2-3	ASSFLGPLGGASTDTQY
TRBV6-1	TRBJ1-2	ASSESGTYAFYGYT
TRBV18	TRBJ1-2	ASSPAGTGTNYGYT
TRBV10-2	TRBJ1-1	ASRDSEAF
TRBV6-5	TRBJ2-1	ASSNRDSYNEQF
TRBV7-2	TRBJ2-1	ASSPGQGSYNEQF
TRBV2	TRBJ2-1	ASSEEAGGLGEQF
TRBV11-1	TRBJ2-2	ASSFTSPGELF
TRBV30	TRBJ2-3	AWVTGGTDTQY
TRBV27	TRBJ2-3	ASSLLGQRRTI
TRBV5-1	TRBJ2-7	ASSWTGKYEQY
TRBV21-1	TRBJ2-7	ASSNLCEQY
TRBV4-1	TRBJ2-3	ASSRGDRTDTQY
TRBV7-6	TRBJ2-5	ASSLIRQETQY
TRBV11-3	TRBJ1-1	ASSREGNTEAF
TRBV10-3	TRBJ2-7	AISESGGSSYEQY
TRBV19	TRBJ2-3	ASSLPLGGVSDTQY
TRBV5-4	TRBJ2-5	ASSLRTDGQETQY
TRBV7-8	TRBJ2-3	ASSLTSGSTDTQY
TRBV27	TRBJ1-6	ASSLRDRNSPLH
TRBV5-1	TRBJ2-5	ASSLGTSGRIRETQY
TRBV15	TRBJ2-2	ATQVGGQNTGELF